This record concerns one TCR beta chain sequence. Here immunoSEQ multiplex PCR was the method, and the copy in TCRdb shows in-frame clones only, minus some. The table lists tens of thousands of clones, approximately 92% of them singletons. There are 13 residues in the CDR3. Trimming stripped 5 bases from V and 0 bases from J, with 7 bases between. The germline V gene has CDR1 SGHTA and CDR2 FQGTGA. This sample stems from a study of T cell changes during pregnancy in multiple sclerosis. The chain recombines TRBV7-3 with TRBJ1-1; D gene ambiguous. This material consisted of peripheral blood, taken after pregnancy. This TCR was sampled from a female donor with multiple sclerosis, enrolled in a pregnancy study. Here the CDR3 reads CASSPQMNTEAFF. Written as DNA, the CDR3 is TGTGCCAGCAGCCCCCAGATGAACACTGAAGCTTTCTTT.